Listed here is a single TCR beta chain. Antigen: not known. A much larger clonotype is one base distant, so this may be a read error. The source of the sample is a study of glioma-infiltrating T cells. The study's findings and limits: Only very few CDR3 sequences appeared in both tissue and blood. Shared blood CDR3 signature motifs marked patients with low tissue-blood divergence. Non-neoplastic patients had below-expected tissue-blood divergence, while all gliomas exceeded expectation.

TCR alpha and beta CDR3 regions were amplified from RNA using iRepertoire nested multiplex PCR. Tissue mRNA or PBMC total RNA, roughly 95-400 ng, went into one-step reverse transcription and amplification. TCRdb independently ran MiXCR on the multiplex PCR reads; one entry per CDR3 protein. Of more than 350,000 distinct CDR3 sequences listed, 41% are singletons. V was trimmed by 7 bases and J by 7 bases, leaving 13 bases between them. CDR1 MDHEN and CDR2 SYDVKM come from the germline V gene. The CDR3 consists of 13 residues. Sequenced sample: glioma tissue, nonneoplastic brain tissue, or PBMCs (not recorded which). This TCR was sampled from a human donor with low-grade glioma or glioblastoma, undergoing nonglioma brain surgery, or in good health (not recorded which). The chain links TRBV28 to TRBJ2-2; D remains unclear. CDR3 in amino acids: CASIPSSFGELFF. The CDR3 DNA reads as TGTGCCAGCATACCCAGTTCGTTCGGGGAGCTGTTTTTT.